A single sample is the source of the 10 T cell receptor beta chains below, sequenced in a study of blood T cell repertoires in COVID-19. Produced via immunoSEQ multiplex PCR; TCRdb's table is partial and in-frame only. The repertoire holds about 160,000 clones, with 78% as singletons. The specimen sequenced was peripheral blood. Receptor source: an elderly woman with acute or convalescent COVID-19.

The chain couples TRBV6-2 or TRBV6-3 to TRBJ2-7; a possible D gene is TRBD1 (6 bases). Trimming left V 5 bases short and J 6 bases short, with 14 bases between. Looked up from germline, CDR1 is MNHEY and CDR2 is SVGEGT. There are 13 residues in the CDR3. CDR3 bases: TGTGCCAGCAGTACGGCAGGGGTTGTCGAGCAGTACTTC. Translation gives CASSTAGVVEQYF.

The rearrangement uses TRBV12-3 or TRBV12-4 and TRBJ1-6, with a weak D call TRBD1 (5 bases). The CDR3 contains 12 residues. V shed 4 bases and J shed 9 bases, with 7 bases lying between them. DNA for the CDR3: TGTGCCAGCAGTTCAGGGATTTCACCCCTCCACTTT. It yields the protein CASSSGISPLHF.

This chain uses TRBV19 with TRBJ1-6; 7 positions match TRBD1. Looked up from germline, CDR1 is LNHDA and CDR2 is SQIVND (reference sequence). The J segment lost 8 bases and the V segment lost 10 bases, leaving 8 bases of the junction unmatched. This CDR3 contains 13 residues. Written as DNA, the CDR3 is TGTGCCACCAGGGGGAGCAGGGATTCACCCCTCCACTTT. Amino acid sequence: CATRGSRDSPLHF.

The rearrangement uses TRBV28 and TRBJ1-1; 10 nucleotides match TRBD1. CDR3 size: 16 residues. Unmatched junction bases numbered 11, after V lost 6 bases and J lost 4 bases. CDR1 is MDHEN, CDR2 SYDVKM, per germline. CDR3 sequence reads: CASRSPGQGFRTEAFF. CDR3 nucleotide sequence: TGTGCCAGCAGAAGTCCGGGACAGGGGTTTCGCACTGAAGCTTTCTTT.

V and J are TRBV7-6 and TRBJ2-2; TRBD1 matches 8 bases. This CDR3 has 16 residues. Germline CDR1 SGHVS, CDR2 FNYEAQ. With 5 bases clipped from V and 4 bases from J, the junction kept 9 bases outside the gene matches. CDR3 bases: TGTGCCAGCAGCCCCCTACGGACAGGGAGCACCGGGGAGCTGTTTTTT. Translated: CASSPLRTGSTGELFF.

The V and J genes are TRBV12-3 or TRBV12-4 and TRBJ2-3, with unresolved D. The CDR3 covers 12 residues. V shed 6 bases and J shed 0 bases, with 4 bases lying between them. CDR3: CASRTSTDTQYF. As DNA, the CDR3 is TGTGCCAGCAGGACTAGCACAGATACGCAGTATTTT.

The gene calls are TRBV5-4 and TRBJ1-1, with TRBD1 matching over 8 bases. Germline V CDR1 and CDR2: SGHNT, YYREEE (reference sequence). Trimming took 4 bases from V and 5 from J; bases not matched to a gene: 10. CDR3 length: 15 residues. CDR3 in DNA: TGTGCCAGCAGCGCCAACAGGGGGAGTGGGACTGAAGCTTTCTTT. The encoded protein is CASSANRGSGTEAFF.

The chain has TRBV3-1 (or the pseudogene TRBV3-2) and TRBJ2-1, with 9 bases that match TRBD2. The CDR3 extends over 15 amino acids. The trim removed 5 bases at V and 9 bases at J, leaving 11 bases unmatched. Germline CDR1 and CDR2: LGHDT and YNNKEL (reference sequence). This CDR3 reads CASSAHLAGAGEQFF. The DNA of the CDR3 is TGTGCCAGCAGCGCCCATTTAGCGGGAGCCGGTGAGCAGTTCTTC.

A remark on this clone: Other DNA sequences of this sample code for an identical CDR3. The chain carries TRBV5-1 and TRBJ1-2; TRBD1 aligns across 12 bases. From germline, CDR1 is SGHRS and CDR2 YFSETQ. This CDR3 is 14 amino acids long. J was trimmed by 7 bases and V by 4 bases; bases with no gene match: 5. The CDR3 DNA sequence: TGCGCCAGCAGCCCGGGACAGGGGGCAGGTGGCTACACCTTC. Encoded protein: CASSPGQGAGGYTF.

The chain's CDR3 is CASSPLGLAGEEQYF. The CDR3 nucleotides are TGTGCCAGCAGTCCCCTCGGACTAGCGGGAGAAGAGCAGTACTTC. V and J are TRBV6-5 and TRBJ2-7; 13 nucleotides align to TRBD2. Germline V gives CDR1 MNHEY, CDR2 SVGAGI. This CDR3 is 15 amino acids long. V shed 5 bases and J 7 bases; nucleotides not matched to a gene: 8.